This T cell receptor (beta chain) was observed in a study of T-cell reconstitution after alpha-beta-depleted transplantation in children. Molecular barcoding with unique molecular identifiers was used for the TCRbeta library. TCRdb fed the PCR reads into MiXCR, producing one record per CDR3 protein. The sample consists of about 540,000 distinct CDR3 sequences, 15% to 20% of them appearing once. CDR3 length: 15 amino acids. Germline V lookup: CDR1 LGHDT, CDR2 YNNKEL (reference sequence). Trimming removed 1 base from V and 6 bases from J; junction bases left unmatched: 5. The clonotype comes from a human donor who donated a stem cell graft to a child with acute lymphoblastic leukemia. The sequences come from PBMCs from the stem cell graft donor, collected from the stem cell graft. This sequence joins TRBV3-1 and TRBJ2-2, with 7 positions matching TRBD2. This CDR3 reads CASSQGGLVAGELFF. The CDR3 nucleotides are TGTGCCAGCAGCCAAGGAGGACTAGTAGCCGGGGAGCTGTTTTTT.